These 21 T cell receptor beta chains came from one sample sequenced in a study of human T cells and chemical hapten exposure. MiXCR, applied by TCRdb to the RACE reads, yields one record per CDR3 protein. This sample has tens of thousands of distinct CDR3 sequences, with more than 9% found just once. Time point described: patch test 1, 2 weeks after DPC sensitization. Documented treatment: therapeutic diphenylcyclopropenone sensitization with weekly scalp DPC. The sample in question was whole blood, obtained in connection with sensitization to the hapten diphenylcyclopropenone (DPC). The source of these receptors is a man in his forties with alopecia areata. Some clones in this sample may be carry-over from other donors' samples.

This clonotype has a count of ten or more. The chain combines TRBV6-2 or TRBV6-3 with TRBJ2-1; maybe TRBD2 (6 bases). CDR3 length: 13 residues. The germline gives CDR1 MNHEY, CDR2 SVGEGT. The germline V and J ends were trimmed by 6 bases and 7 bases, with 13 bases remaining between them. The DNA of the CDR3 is TGTGCCAGCAGCTCCCTAGGAGGGAATGAGCAGTTCTTC. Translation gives CASSSLGGNEQFF.

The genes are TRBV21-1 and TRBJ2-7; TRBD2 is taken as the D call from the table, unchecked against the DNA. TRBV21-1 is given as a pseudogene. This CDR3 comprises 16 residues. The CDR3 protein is CASSKVITGLNYEQYV. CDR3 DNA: TGTGCCAGCAGCAAAGTCATAACGGGACTAAACTACGAGCAGTACGTC.

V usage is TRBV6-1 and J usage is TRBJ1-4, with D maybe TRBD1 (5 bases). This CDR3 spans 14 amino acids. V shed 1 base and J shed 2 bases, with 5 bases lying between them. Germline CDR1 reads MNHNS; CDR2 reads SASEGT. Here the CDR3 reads CASSEEGTNEKLFF. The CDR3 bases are TGTGCCAGCAGTGAAGAGGGGACTAATGAAAAACTGTTTTTT.

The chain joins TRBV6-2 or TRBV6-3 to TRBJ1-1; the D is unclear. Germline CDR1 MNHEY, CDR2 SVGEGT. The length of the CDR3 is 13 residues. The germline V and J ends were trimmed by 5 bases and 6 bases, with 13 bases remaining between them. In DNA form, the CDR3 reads TGTGCCAGCAGTCCCGTCGGTGGTGCTGAAGCTTTCTTT. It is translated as CASSPVGGAEAFF.

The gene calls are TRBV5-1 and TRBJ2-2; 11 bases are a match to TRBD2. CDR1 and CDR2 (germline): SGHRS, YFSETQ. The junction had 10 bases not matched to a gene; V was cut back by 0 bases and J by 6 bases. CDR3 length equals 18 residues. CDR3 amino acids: CASSLDVLAGAGAGELFF. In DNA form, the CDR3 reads TGCGCCAGCAGCTTGGATGTACTAGCGGGAGCTGGGGCCGGGGAGCTGTTTTTT.

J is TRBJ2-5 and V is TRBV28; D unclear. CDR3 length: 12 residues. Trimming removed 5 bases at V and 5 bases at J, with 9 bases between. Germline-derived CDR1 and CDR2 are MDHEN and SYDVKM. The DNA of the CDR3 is TGTGCCAGCAGTCCGCCCGAGGAGACCCAGTACTTC. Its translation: CASSPPEETQYF.

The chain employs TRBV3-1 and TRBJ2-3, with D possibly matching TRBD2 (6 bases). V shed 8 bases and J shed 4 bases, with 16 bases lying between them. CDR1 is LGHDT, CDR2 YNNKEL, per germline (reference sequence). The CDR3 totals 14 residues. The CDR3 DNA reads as TGTGCCAGCTCTCTGAGGAGCGGGTCAGATACGCAGTATTTT. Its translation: CASSLRSGSDTQYF.

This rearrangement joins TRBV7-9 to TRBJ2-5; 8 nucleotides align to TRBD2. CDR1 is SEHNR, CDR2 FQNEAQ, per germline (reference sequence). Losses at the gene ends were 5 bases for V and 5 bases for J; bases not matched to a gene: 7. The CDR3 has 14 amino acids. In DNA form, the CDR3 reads TGTGCCAGCAGCCGGGGACTAGGAGAGGAGACCCAGTACTTC. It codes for CASSRGLGEETQYF. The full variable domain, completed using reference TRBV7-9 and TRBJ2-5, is DTGVSQNPRHKITKRGQNVTFRCDPISEHNRLYWYRQTLGQGPEFLTYFQNEAQLEKSRLLSDRFSAERPKGSFSTLEIQRTEQGDSAMYLCASSRGLGEETQYFGPGTRLLVL.

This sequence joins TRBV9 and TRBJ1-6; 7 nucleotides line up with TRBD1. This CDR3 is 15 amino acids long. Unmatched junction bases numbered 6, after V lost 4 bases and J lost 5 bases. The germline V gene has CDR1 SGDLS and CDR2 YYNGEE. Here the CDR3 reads CASSTGTDDNSPLHF. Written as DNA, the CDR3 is TGTGCCAGCAGCACCGGGACAGATGATAATTCACCCCTCCACTTT.

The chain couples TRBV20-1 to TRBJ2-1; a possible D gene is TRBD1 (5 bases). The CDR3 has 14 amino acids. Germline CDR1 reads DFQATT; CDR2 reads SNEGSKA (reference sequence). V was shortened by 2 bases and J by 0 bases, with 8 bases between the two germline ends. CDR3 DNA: TGCAGTGCTAGACAGGGTTCCTCCTACAATGAGCAGTTCTTC. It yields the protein CSARQGSSYNEQFF.

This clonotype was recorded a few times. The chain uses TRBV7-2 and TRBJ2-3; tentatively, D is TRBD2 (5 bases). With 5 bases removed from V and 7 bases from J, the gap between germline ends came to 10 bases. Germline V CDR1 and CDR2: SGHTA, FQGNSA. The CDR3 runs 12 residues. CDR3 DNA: TGTGCCAGCAGCCCTAGCTCCTATACGCAGTATTTT. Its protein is CASSPSSYTQYF. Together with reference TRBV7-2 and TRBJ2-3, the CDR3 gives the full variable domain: GAGVSQSPSNKVTEKGKDVELRCDPISGHTALYWYRQSLGQGLEFLIYFQGNSAPDKSGLPSDRFSAERTGGSVSTLTIQRTQQEDSAVYLCASSPSSYTQYFGPGTRLTVL.

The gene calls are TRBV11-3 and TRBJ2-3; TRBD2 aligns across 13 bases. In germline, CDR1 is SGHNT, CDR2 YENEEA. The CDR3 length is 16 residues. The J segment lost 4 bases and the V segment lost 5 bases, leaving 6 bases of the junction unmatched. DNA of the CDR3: TGTGCCAGCAGCGCCGGACTAGCGGGAGACGCAGATACGCAGTATTTT. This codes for CASSAGLAGDADTQYF.

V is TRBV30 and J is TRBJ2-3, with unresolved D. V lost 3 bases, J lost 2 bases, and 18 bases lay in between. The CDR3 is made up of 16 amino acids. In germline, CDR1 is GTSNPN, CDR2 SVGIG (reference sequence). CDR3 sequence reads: CAWRSIRAEYTDTQYF. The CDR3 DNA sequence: TGTGCCTGGAGGTCTATAAGGGCAGAATACACAGATACGCAGTATTTT.

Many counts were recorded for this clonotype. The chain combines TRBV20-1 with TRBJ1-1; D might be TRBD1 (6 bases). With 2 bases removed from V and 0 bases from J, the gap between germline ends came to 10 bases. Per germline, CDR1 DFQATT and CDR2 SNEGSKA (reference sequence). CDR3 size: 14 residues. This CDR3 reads CSARRRTVNTEAFF. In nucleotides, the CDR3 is TGCAGTGCTAGACGCAGGACAGTGAACACTGAAGCTTTCTTT.

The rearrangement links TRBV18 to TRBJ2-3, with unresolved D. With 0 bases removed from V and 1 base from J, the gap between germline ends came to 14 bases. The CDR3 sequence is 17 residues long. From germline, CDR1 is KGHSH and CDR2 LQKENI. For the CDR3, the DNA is TGTGCCAGCTCACCACCTAACCGGGCCCGGGGCACAGATACGCAGTATTTT. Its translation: CASSPPNRARGTDTQYF.

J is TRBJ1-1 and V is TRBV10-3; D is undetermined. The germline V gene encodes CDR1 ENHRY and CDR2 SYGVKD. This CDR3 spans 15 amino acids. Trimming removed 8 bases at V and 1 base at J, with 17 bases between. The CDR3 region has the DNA TGTGCCATCCTCCCAGCGCCAGGCCCGAACACTGAAGCTTTCTTT. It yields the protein CAILPAPGPNTEAFF.

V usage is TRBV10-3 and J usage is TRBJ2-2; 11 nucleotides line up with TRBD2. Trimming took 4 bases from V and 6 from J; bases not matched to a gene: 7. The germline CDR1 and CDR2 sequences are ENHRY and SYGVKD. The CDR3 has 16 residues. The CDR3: CAISALAGGNAGELFF. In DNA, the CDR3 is TGTGCCATCAGTGCGCTAGCGGGAGGAAACGCCGGGGAGCTGTTTTTT.

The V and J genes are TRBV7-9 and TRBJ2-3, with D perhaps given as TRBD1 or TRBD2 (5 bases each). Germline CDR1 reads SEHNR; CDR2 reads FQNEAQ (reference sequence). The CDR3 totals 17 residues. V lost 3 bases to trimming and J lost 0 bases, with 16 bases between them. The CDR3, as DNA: TGTGCCAGCAGCTTTCCGCCCGGCAGGGACAGCACAGATACGCAGTATTTT. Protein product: CASSFPPGRDSTDTQYF.

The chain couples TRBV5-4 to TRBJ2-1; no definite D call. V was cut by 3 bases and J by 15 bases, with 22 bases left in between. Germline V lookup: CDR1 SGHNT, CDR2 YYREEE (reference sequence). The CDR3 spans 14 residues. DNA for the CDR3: TGTGCCAGCAGCTCGCGAGAGTGGCCTAGGGCCGGGTTCTTC. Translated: CASSSREWPRAGFF.

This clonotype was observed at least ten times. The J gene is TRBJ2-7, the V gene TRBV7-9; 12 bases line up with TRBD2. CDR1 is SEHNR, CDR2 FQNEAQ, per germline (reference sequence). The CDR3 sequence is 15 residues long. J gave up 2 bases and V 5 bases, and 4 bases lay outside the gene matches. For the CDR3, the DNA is TGTGCCAGCAGCCGGGGACTAGCGGGTACCTACGAGCAGTACGTC. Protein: CASSRGLAGTYEQYV.

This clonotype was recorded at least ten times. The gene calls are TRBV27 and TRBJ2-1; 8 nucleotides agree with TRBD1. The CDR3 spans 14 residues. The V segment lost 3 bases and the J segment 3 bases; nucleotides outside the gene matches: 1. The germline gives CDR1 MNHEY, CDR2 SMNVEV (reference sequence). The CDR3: CASSFGQGYNEQFF. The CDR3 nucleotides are TGTGCCAGCAGTTTCGGACAGGGCTACAATGAGCAGTTCTTC.